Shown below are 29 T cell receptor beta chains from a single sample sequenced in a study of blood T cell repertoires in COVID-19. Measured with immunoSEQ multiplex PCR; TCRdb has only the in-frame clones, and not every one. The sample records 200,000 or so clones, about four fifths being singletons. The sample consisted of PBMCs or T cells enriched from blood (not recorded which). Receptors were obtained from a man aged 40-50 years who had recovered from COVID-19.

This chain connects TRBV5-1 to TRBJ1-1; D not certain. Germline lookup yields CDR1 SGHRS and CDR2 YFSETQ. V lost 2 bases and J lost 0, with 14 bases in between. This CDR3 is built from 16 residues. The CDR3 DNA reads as TGCGCCAGCAGCTTAGGCCACAGCCCCTTGAACACTGAAGCTTTCTTT. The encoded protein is CASSLGHSPLNTEAFF. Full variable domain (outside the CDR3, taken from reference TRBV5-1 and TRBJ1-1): KAGVTQTPRYLIKTRGQQVTLSCSPISGHRSVSWYQQTPGQGLQFLFEYFSETQRNKGNFPGRFSGRQFSNSRSEMNVSTLELGDSALYLCASSLGHSPLNTEAFFGQGTRLTVV.

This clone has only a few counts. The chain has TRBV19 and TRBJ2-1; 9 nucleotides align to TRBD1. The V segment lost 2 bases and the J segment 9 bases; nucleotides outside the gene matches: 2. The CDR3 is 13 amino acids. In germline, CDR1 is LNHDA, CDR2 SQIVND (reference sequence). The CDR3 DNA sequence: TGTGCCAGTAGTATAACAGGGGGCTTTGAGCAGTTCTTC. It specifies CASSITGGFEQFF.

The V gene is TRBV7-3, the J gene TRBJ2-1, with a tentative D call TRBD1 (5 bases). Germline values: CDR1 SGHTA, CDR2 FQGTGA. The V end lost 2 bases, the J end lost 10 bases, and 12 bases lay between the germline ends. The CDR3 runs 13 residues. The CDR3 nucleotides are TGTGCCAGCAGCTTAGGGGCCGTTAGAGAGCAGTTCTTC. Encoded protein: CASSLGAVREQFF.

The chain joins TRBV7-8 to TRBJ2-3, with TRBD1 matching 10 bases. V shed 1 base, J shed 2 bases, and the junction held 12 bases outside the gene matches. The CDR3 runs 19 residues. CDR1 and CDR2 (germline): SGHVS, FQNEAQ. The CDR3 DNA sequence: TGTGCCAGCAGCTTAGGAGACAGGGGGCGATTAAGCGACACAGATACGCAGTATTTT. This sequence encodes CASSLGDRGRLSDTDTQYF. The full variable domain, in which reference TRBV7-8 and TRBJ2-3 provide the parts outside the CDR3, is GAGVSQSPRYKVAKRGQDVALRCDPISGHVSLFWYQQALGQGPEFLTYFQNEAQLDKSGLPSDRFFAERPEGSVSTLKIQRTQQEDSAVYLCASSLGDRGRLSDTDTQYFGPGTRLTVL.

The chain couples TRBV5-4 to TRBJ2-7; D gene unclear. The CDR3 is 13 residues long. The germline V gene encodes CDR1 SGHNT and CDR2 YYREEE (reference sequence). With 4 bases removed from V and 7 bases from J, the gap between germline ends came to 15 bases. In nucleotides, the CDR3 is TGTGCCAGCAGCCTACTCAAGTCCCGGGAGCAGTACTTC. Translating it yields CASSLLKSREQYF.

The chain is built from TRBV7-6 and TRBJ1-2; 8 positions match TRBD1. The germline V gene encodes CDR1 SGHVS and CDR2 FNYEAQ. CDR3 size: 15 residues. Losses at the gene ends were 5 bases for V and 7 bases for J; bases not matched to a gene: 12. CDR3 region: CASSAQTGDLSGYTF. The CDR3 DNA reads TGTGCCAGCAGCGCCCAGACAGGGGATTTGTCTGGCTACACCTTC.

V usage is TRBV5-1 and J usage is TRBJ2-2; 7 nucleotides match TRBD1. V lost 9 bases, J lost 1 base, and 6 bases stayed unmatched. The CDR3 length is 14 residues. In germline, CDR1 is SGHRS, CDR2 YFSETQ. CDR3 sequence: CAKGADMNTGELFF. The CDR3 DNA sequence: TGCGCCAAGGGGGCGGATATGAACACCGGGGAGCTGTTTTTT.

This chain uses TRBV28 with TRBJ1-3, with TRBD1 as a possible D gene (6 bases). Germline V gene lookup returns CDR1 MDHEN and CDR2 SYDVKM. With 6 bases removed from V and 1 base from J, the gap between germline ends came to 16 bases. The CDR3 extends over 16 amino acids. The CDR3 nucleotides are TGTGCCAGCAGCACCCCACGCAGGGGTTCTGGAAACACCATATATTTT. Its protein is CASSTPRRGSGNTIYF.

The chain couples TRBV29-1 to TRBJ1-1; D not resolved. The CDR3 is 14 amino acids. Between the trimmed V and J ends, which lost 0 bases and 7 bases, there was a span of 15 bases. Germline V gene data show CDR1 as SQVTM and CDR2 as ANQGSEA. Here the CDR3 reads CSVEDGPRNYEAFF. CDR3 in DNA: TGCAGCGTTGAAGATGGCCCCAGAAATTATGAAGCTTTCTTT.

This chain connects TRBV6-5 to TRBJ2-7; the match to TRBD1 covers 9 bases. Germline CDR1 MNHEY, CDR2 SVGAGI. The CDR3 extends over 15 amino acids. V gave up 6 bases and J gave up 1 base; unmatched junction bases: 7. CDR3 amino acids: CASSVGQGPSYEQYF. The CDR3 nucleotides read TGTGCCAGCAGCGTAGGACAGGGGCCGTCCTACGAGCAGTACTTC.

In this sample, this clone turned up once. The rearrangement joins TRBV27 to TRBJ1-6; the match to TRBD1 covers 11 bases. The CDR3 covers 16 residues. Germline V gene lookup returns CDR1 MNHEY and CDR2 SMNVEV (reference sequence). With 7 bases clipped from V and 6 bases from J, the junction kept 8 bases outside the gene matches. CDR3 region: CASTGTGGFRNSPLHF. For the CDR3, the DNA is TGTGCCAGCACTGGGACAGGGGGATTTCGTAATTCACCCCTCCACTTT.

The CDR3 protein is CASSLRYRASEAFF. The CDR3 DNA sequence: TGTGCCAGCAGCTTACGGTACAGGGCATCTGAAGCTTTCTTT. This chain links TRBV7-8 with TRBJ1-1; TRBD1 might be the D (6 bases). From germline, CDR1 is SGHVS and CDR2 FQNEAQ. The CDR3 is 14 amino acids. Trimming took 2 bases from V and 6 from J, leaving 13 bases between them.

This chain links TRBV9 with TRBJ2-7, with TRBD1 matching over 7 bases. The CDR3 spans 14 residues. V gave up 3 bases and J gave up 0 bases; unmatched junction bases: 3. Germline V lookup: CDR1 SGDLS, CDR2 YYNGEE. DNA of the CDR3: TGTGCCAGCAGCGGCGGACAGGTCTCCTACGAGCAGTACTTC. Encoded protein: CASSGGQVSYEQYF. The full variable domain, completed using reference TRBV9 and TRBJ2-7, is DSGVTQTPKHLITATGQRVTLRCSPRSGDLSVYWYQQSLDQGLQFLIQYYNGEERAKGNILERFSAQQFPDLHSELNLSSLELGDSALYFCASSGGQVSYEQYFGPGTRLTVT.

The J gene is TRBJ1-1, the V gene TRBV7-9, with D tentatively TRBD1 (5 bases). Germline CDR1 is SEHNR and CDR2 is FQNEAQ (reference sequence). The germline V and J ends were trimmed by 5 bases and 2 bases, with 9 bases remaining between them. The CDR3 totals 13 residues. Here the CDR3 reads CASSTRVNTEAFF. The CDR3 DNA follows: TGTGCCAGCAGCACCAGGGTAAACACTGAAGCTTTCTTT.

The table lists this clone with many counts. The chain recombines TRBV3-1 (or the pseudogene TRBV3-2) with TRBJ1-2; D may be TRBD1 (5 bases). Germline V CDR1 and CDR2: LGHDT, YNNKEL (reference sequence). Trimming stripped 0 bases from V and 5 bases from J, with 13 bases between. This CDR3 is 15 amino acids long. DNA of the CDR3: TGTGCCAGCAGCCAAGATATAGGGGTAGTTTATGGCTACACCTTC. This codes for CASSQDIGVVYGYTF.

CDR3 nucleotide sequence: TGTGCCAGCAGCGAGACTGAAACCTACAATGAGCAGTTCTTC. This encodes CASSETETYNEQFF. J is TRBJ2-1 and V is TRBV13; D remains ambiguous. The V and J ends lost 5 bases and 2 bases respectively, with 10 bases between them. This CDR3 region has 14 residues. CDR1 PRHDT and CDR2 FYEKMQ come from the germline V gene (reference sequence).

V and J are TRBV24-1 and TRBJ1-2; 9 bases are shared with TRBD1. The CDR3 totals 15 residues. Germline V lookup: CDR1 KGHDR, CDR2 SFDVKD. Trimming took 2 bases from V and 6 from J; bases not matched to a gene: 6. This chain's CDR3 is CATSDYGQGRDGYTF. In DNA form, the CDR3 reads TGTGCCACCAGTGATTATGGACAGGGGAGGGATGGCTACACCTTC.

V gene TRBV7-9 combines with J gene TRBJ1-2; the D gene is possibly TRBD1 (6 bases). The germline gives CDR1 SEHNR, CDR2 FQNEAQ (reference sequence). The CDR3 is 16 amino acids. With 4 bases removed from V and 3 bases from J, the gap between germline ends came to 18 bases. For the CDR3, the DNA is TGTGCCAGCAGCTCAAACCTCAGGGAGGGGGACTATGGCTACACCTTC. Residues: CASSSNLREGDYGYTF.

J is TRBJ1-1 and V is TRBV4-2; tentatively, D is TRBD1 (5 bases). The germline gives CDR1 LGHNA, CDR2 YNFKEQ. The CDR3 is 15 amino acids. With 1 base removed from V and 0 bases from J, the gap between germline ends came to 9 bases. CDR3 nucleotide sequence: TGTGCCAGCAGCCAAGTCCAGGGCATGAACACTGAAGCTTTCTTT. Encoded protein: CASSQVQGMNTEAFF.

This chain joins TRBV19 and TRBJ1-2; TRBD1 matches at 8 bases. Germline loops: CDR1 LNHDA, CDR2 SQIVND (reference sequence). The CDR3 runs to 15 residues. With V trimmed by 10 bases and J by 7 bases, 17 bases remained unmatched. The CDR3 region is CATDRGAQGVFGYTF. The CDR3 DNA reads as TGTGCCACCGACAGGGGCGCGCAGGGGGTATTTGGCTACACCTTC.

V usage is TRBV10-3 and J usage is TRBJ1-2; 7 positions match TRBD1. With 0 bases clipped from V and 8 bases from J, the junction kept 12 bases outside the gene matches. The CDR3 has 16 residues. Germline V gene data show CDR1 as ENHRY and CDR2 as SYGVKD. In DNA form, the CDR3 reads TGTGCCATCAGTGAGTCGAAGGGACAGCTACGTGGGGGCTACACCTTC. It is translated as CAISESKGQLRGGYTF.

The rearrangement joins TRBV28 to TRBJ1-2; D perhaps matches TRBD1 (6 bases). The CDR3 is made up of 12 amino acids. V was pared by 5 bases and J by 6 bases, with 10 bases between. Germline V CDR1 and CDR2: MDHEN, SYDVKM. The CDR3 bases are TGTGCCAGCAGTGGGGACACTGATGGCTACACCTTC. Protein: CASSGDTDGYTF.

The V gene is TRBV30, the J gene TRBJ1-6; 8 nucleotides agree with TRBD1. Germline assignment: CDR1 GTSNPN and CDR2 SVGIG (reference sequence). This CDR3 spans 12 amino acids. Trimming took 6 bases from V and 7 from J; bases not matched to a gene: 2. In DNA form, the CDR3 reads TGTGCCTGCGACAGGGGAAATTCACCCCTCCACTTT. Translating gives CACDRGNSPLHF.

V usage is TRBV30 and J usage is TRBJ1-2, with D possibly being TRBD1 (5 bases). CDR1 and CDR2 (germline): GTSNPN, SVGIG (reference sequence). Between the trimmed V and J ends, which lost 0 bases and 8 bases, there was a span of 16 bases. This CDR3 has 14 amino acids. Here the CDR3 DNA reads TGTGCCTGGAGTGTAAACGGCATTGGGGGGGGCTACACCTTC. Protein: CAWSVNGIGGGYTF.

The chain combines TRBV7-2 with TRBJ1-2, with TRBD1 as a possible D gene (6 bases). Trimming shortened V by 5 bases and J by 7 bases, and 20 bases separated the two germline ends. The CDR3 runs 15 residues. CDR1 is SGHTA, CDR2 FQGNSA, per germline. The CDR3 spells CASSPQLGTIGGYTF. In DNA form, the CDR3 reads TGTGCCAGCAGCCCTCAATTAGGGACAATCGGTGGCTACACCTTC.

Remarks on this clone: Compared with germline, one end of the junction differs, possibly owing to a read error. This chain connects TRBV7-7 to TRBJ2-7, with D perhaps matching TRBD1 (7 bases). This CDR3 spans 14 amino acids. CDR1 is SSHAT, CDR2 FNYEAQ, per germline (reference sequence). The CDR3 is CASSHGTGEDEQYF. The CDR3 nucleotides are TGTGCTAGCAGCCACGGAACAGGGGAGGACGAGCAGTACTTC.

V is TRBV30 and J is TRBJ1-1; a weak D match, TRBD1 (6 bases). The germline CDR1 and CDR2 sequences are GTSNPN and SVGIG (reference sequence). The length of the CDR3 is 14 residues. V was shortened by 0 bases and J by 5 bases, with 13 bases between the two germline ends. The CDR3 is CAWSVPQGRTEAFF. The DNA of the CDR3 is TGTGCCTGGAGTGTACCACAGGGAAGGACTGAAGCTTTCTTT. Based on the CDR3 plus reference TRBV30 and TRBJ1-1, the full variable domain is SQTIHQWPATLVQPVGSPLSLECTVEGTSNPNLYWYRQAAGRGLQLLFYSVGIGQISSEVPQNLSASRPQDRQFILSSKKLLLSDSGFYLCAWSVPQGRTEAFFGQGTRLTVV.

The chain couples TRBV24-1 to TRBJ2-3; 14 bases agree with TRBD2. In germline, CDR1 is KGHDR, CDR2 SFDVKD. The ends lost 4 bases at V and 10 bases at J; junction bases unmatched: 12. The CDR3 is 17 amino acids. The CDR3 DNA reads TGTGCCACCAGTGACTTGCCGGGACTAGCGGGGGAAGGTGCGCAGTATTTT. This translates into CATSDLPGLAGEGAQYF.

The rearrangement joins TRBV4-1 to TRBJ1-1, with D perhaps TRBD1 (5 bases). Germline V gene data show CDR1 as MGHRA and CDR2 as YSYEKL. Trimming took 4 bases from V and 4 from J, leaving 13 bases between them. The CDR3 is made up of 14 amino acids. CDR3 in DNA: TGCGCCAGCAGCCCAGGGTTTTTGGTCACTGAAGCTTTCTTT. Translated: CASSPGFLVTEAFF.